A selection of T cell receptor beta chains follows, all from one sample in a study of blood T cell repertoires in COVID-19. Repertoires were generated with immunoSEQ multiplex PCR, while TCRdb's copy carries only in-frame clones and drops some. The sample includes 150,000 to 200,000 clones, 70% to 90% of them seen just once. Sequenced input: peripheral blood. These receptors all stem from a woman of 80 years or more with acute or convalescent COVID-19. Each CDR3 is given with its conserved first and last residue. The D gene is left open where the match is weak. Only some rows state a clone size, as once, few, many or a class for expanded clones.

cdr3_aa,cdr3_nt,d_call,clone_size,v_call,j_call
CASSTLLTGDTEAFF,TGTGCCAGTAGTACCCTCCTCACAGGGGACACTGAAGCTTTCTTT,TRBD1,-,TRBV19,TRBJ1-1
CASRLTGGTYEQYF,TGTGCCAGCAGATTGACAGGAGGTACCTACGAGCAGTACTTC,-,-,TRBV27,TRBJ2-7
CASGRGRADTEAFF,TGTGCCAGTGGCAGGGGCAGGGCGGACACTGAAGCTTTCTTT,-,-,TRBV27,TRBJ1-1
CASSQDAQGVAGNTIYF,TGCGCCAGCAGCCAAGACGCGCAGGGCGTCGCTGGAAACACCATATATTTT,-,-,TRBV4-1,TRBJ1-3
CASSGNRGRYNEQFF,TGTGCCAGCAGTGGAAACAGGGGGCGTTACAATGAGCAGTTCTTC,TRBD1,-,TRBV2,TRBJ2-1
CASSLARGNIQYF,TGTGCCAGCAGTCTGGCCCGCGGAAACATTCAGTACTTC,-,-,TRBV11-2,TRBJ2-4
CASSHTGSGNTIYF,TGTGCCAGCAGCCATACAGGGTCTGGAAACACCATATATTTT,-,-,TRBV7-9,TRBJ1-3
CASSLGQEQYF,TGTGCCAGCAGCCTGGGACAGGAGCAGTACTTC,TRBD1,once,TRBV11-2,TRBJ2-7
CSVEYGGNEQFF,TGCAGCGTTGAATACGGGGGCAATGAGCAGTTCTTC,-,-,TRBV29-1,TRBJ2-1
CASSLRTSDTDTQYF,TGTGCCAGCAGCTTACGGACTAGCGATACAGATACGCAGTATTTT,TRBD2,-,TRBV11-2,TRBJ2-3
CASSLSPPGAYNEQFF,TGTGCCAGCAGCTTAAGTCCTCCCGGTGCCTACAATGAGCAGTTCTTC,-,-,TRBV7-3,TRBJ2-1
CASSSLDSLLEQYF,TGTGCCAGCAGCTCCCTCGACAGTCTCCTCGAGCAGTACTTC,-,-,TRBV11-2,TRBJ2-7
CASSPSPYEQYF,TGTGCCAGCAGCCCCTCCCCCTACGAGCAGTACTTC,-,-,TRBV12-3/TRBV12-4,TRBJ2-7
CASSPRGINEQFF,TGTGCCAGCAGTCCCAGGGGAATCAATGAGCAGTTCTTC,-,-,TRBV6-6,TRBJ2-1
CASSLHSGSAYNEQFF,TGTGCCAGCAGCCTACATAGCGGGAGTGCCTACAATGAGCAGTTCTTC,TRBD2,-,TRBV7-8,TRBJ2-1
CASSGGDYGYTF,TGTGCCAGCAGCGGCGGGGACTATGGCTACACCTTC,-,-,TRBV9,TRBJ1-2
CASSPDYFGNQPQHF,TGTGCCAGCAGTCCTGACTACTTTGGCAATCAGCCCCAGCATTTT,-,-,TRBV3-1/TRBV3-2,TRBJ1-5
CASSFRQGMGTEAFF,TGTGCCAGCAGCTTCCGACAGGGGATGGGCACTGAAGCTTTCTTT,TRBD1,-,TRBV13,TRBJ1-1
CASSQDELAGVLYEQYF,TGCGCCAGCAGCCAAGACGAACTAGCGGGAGTTCTGTACGAGCAGTACTTC,TRBD2,-,TRBV4-1,TRBJ2-7
CASSFRETQYF,TGTGCCAGCAGTTTTCGGGAGACCCAGTACTTC,-,-,TRBV27,TRBJ2-5
CASSIGQGRTEAFF,TGTGCCAGTAGTATCGGACAGGGAAGGACTGAAGCTTTCTTT,TRBD1,-,TRBV19,TRBJ1-1
CASSLVGSYEQYF,TGTGCCAGCAGTTTAGTTGGCAGCTACGAGCAGTACTTC,-,-,TRBV27,TRBJ2-7
CASSITPTAPAPNTGELFF,TGTGCCAGTAGTATTACCCCGACAGCCCCCGCCCCGAACACCGGGGAGCTGTTTTTT,-,once,TRBV19,TRBJ2-2
CASSTGTGEAYEQYF,TGTGCCAGCAGTACCGGGACAGGTGAAGCCTACGAGCAGTACTTC,TRBD1,-,TRBV6-6,TRBJ2-7
CASSSRTSGGINEQFF,TGTGCCAGCAGCTCCCGGACTAGCGGGGGGATTAATGAGCAGTTCTTC,TRBD2,-,TRBV5-4,TRBJ2-1
CASSLELAGGTDTQYF,TGCGCCAGCAGCTTGGAACTAGCGGGGGGGACAGATACGCAGTATTTT,TRBD2,-,TRBV5-1,TRBJ2-3
CASSQSRGDAGFTEAFF,TGTGCCAGCAGCCAAAGCAGGGGCGACGCTGGTTTCACTGAAGCTTTCTTT,-,-,TRBV3-1/TRBV3-2,TRBJ1-1
CASSASGTSGLDEQFF,TGTGCCAGCAGCGCCTCCGGGACTAGCGGGCTTGATGAGCAGTTCTTC,TRBD2,-,TRBV13,TRBJ2-1
CASSLFRGPTTGELFF,TGTGCCAGCAGTCTGTTTAGGGGCCCGACCACCGGGGAGCTGTTTTTT,-,-,TRBV11-2,TRBJ2-2
CATSRGYEQYF,TGTGCCACCAGTAGGGGCTACGAGCAGTACTTC,-,-,TRBV24-1,TRBJ2-7
CATSDPSQATGELFF,TGTGCCACCAGTGACCCCTCTCAAGCGACCGGGGAGCTGTTTTTT,-,-,TRBV24-1,TRBJ2-2
CASSLDRTNYGYTF,TGTGCCAGCAGCTTAGACAGGACCAACTATGGCTACACCTTC,-,-,TRBV7-2,TRBJ1-2
CASSYSRTRGSYEQYF,TGTGCCAGCAGTTACTCACGGACAAGAGGTTCCTACGAGCAGTACTTC,-,few,TRBV6-5,TRBJ2-7
CASSDTGGSYGYTF,TGTGCCAGCAGTGACACAGGGGGGAGCTATGGCTACACCTTC,TRBD1,-,TRBV6-1,TRBJ1-2
CASSPRQGSYGYTF,TGTGCCAGCAGCCCCCGACAGGGGAGCTATGGCTACACCTTC,TRBD1,many,TRBV3-1/TRBV3-2,TRBJ1-2
CASSYQEGYGYTF,TGTGCCAGCAGTTACCAGGAGGGCTATGGCTACACCTTC,-,once,TRBV6-5,TRBJ1-2
CAWSTASGANVLTF,TGTGCCTGGAGTACAGCTTCTGGGGCCAACGTCCTGACTTTC,-,-,TRBV30,TRBJ2-6